The entry that follows covers one TCR beta chain sequence. What it binds is not known. Primers included in the PCR were 60 Vbeta and 13 Jbeta primers. Original methodology: Counted up in a later analysis, unique TCR beta chains came to some 72 million, with around 11 million shared. TCRdb keeps only in-frame clones here, not all; method: immunoSEQ multiplex PCR. The V and J calls and the clone size are those of that table, but D and trimming were determined from the DNA. This sample has about 160,000 clones, with around 85% found just once. This specimen belongs to a study of cytomegalovirus exposure and HLA in healthy donors. The germline V and J ends were trimmed by 8 bases and 4 bases, with 19 bases remaining between them. The CDR3 runs 15 residues. CDR1 MNHNY and CDR2 SVGAGI come from the germline V gene (reference sequence). Overall study results and limits: A later analysis found common viral pathogens apparently linked to several of the most significant clusters. Earlier analysis yielded a pattern in which most TCR beta V segments were productive about 87% or about 30% of the time. According to the study, 160 or so TCR beta chains were cytomegalovirus-associated.

The sample was PBMCs. The chain uses TRBV6-6 and TRBJ2-3; the D gene is possibly TRBD1 (5 bases). The TCR sequence derives from a man in his fifties or sixties in good health and CMV-seropositive. CDR3 sequence (DNA): TGTGCCAGCGGCTCCTGGGGCAGGGTGGCAGATACGCAGTATTTT. It yields the protein CASGSWGRVADTQYF.